Following are 27 T cell receptor beta chains from one sample sequenced in a study of CXCR3-negative and CXCR3-positive naive CD8 T cells. Broader study findings: A higher hydrophobicity marked the TRB CDR3s of CXCR3-positive naive cells versus CXCR3-negative naive cells.

The TRB cDNA libraries were prepared by 5' RACE with UMI labels. Using the 5' RACE reads, TCRdb records one entry per CDR3 protein without DNA. The listing records 60,000 to 65,000 distinct CDR3 sequences. No antigens are known for them. Sequencing was performed on naive CXCR3+ CD8+ T cells from blood. The subset here: CD45RO-CCR7+CD27+CD95- naive CD8+ T cells expressing CXCR3 (TNR3+). The receptors shown here come from a human donor in good health. Some clones in this sample may be carry-over from other donors' samples.

This rearrangement joins TRBV29-1 to TRBJ2-7; there is no DNA to check the TCRdb D call of TRBD1. CDR3 length: 14 amino acids. Germline CDR1 and CDR2: SQVTM and ANQGSEA. The CDR3 region is CSVEAAGATYEQYF.

This chain joins TRBV29-1 and TRBJ2-7. Germline V CDR1 and CDR2: SQVTM, ANQGSEA. This CDR3 is 12 amino acids long. CDR3 loop: CSATGGPYEQYF.

The rearrangement uses TRBV29-1 and TRBJ2-7; as DNA is missing, the TRBD2 call by TCRdb cannot be tested. Looked up from germline, CDR1 is SQVTM and CDR2 is ANQGSEA. This CDR3 has 14 residues. CDR3 sequence reads: CSATTSTEGFQQYF.

The V and J genes are TRBV4-3 and TRBJ2-5; the D call from TCRdb, TRBD2, cannot be confirmed without DNA. Germline V gene lookup returns CDR1 LGHNA and CDR2 YSLEER. The CDR3 has 15 residues. The CDR3 loop reads CASSQDAAGPETQYF.

The genes are TRBV7-6 and TRBJ2-1; TCRdb picks TRBD1, but there is no DNA to check that call. This CDR3 contains 14 residues. Germline lookup yields CDR1 SGHVS and CDR2 FNYEAQ. The CDR3 here is CASRARGHGNEQFF.

CDR3 amino acids: CASSQGTGLDGYTF. The chain couples TRBV4-2 to TRBJ1-2. This CDR3 is 14 amino acids long. The germline V gene has CDR1 LGHNA and CDR2 YNFKEQ.

The chain has TRBV28 and TRBJ2-5. Per the germline V gene, CDR1 is MDHEN and CDR2 is SYDVKM. The CDR3 has 14 residues. The CDR3 spells CASSFGQAQETQYF.

The chain has TRBV29-1 and TRBJ2-7; TCRdb's D call, TRBD1, is unchecked because there is no DNA. Germline CDR1 and CDR2: SQVTM and ANQGSEA. CDR3 size: 13 residues. CDR3: CSVEVPGPNEQYF.

This chain joins TRBV6-2 or TRBV6-3 and TRBJ2-1; the TRBD2 assignment by TCRdb is unverifiable without DNA. The germline CDR1 and CDR2 sequences are MNHEY and SVGEGT. This CDR3 spans 15 amino acids. The CDR3 here is CASSSYSGGAYEQFF.

The rearrangement links TRBV29-1 to TRBJ2-7. The germline gives CDR1 SQVTM, CDR2 ANQGSEA. This CDR3 is 13 amino acids long. CDR3 amino acids: CSVEKDGSYEQYF.

V is TRBV2 and J is TRBJ2-3; TCRdb's assignment of TRBD1 cannot be checked, as there is no DNA. The CDR3 sequence is 16 residues long. CDR1 is SNHLY, CDR2 FYNNEI, per germline. The CDR3 loop is CASSEKVRELTDTQYF.

V is TRBV20-1 and J is TRBJ1-2. Germline lookup yields CDR1 DFQATT and CDR2 SNEGSKA (reference sequence). The CDR3 totals 14 residues. The CDR3 sequence: CSAPPHGQNYGYTF.

The chain employs TRBV4-2 and TRBJ1-1; the D call of TRBD1 rests on TCRdb alone, since no DNA is present to check it. The CDR3 is made up of 13 amino acids. Germline CDR1 reads LGHNA; CDR2 reads YNFKEQ. The CDR3 is CASSAGWGTEAFF.

The rearrangement uses TRBV11-1 and TRBJ2-6. CDR1 is SGHAT, CDR2 FQDESV, per germline (reference sequence). The CDR3 is 14 amino acids. The CDR3 region is CASSLDAGANVLTF.

V is TRBV29-1 and J is TRBJ2-1; TCRdb proposes TRBD2, but this gene call is untestable without DNA. The germline V gene has CDR1 SQVTM and CDR2 ANQGSEA. The CDR3 is 15 residues long. CDR3 sequence: CSVEEVGREDDEQFF.

This sequence joins TRBV28 and TRBJ2-1; TCRdb proposes TRBD2, but this gene call is untestable without DNA. The CDR3 is 15 residues long. The germline V gene has CDR1 MDHEN and CDR2 SYDVKM. Here the CDR3 reads CASRQTSGLYNEQFF.

The chain carries TRBV5-1 and TRBJ1-2; TCRdb picks TRBD1, but there is no DNA to check that call. This CDR3 spans 15 amino acids. The germline V gene has CDR1 SGHRS and CDR2 YFSETQ. Here the CDR3 reads CASSRGQGGGYGYTF.

Its frequency marks this clonotype as large. The chain uses TRBV5-1 and TRBJ1-1; TCRdb outputs TRBD1, but without DNA this stays unchecked. In germline, CDR1 is SGHRS, CDR2 YFSETQ. The CDR3 totals 13 residues. This chain's CDR3 is CASSLGQGVVAFF.

The rearrangement links TRBV12-3 or TRBV12-4 to TRBJ2-3; absent DNA, TCRdb's TRBD1 call cannot be checked. The CDR3 is 14 residues long. The CDR3: CASSLVGGADTQYF.

The chain combines TRBV11-2 with TRBJ1-1; TCRdb's D gene call, TRBD1, goes unchecked for lack of DNA. The germline CDR1 and CDR2 sequences are SGHAT and FQNNGV. The CDR3 runs 14 residues. This CDR3 reads CASSLVTGHTEAFF.

The V gene is TRBV5-1, the J gene TRBJ1-1; TCRdb names TRBD1, which stays unverified in the absence of DNA. Germline V gives CDR1 SGHRS, CDR2 YFSETQ. The CDR3 is 14 residues long. The CDR3 region is CASSPLTGGEGAFF.

The V and J genes are TRBV11-2 and TRBJ1-1; TCRdb returns TRBD1, unconfirmable since there is no DNA. Germline CDR1 reads SGHAT; CDR2 reads FQNNGV. The CDR3 totals 16 residues. CDR3 amino acids: CASSSSQGAINTEAFF.

The chain is built from TRBV11-2 and TRBJ2-1. Per the germline V gene, CDR1 is SGHAT and CDR2 is FQNNGV. The CDR3 is 11 amino acids. The CDR3: CASRIDNEQFF. Combining the CDR3 with reference TRBV11-2 and TRBJ2-1 gives the whole variable domain EAGVAQSPRYKIIEKRQSVAFWCNPISGHATLYWYQQILGQGPKLLIQFQNNGVVDDSQLPKDRFSAERLKGVDSTLKIQPAKLEDSAVYLCASRIDNEQFFGPGTRLTVL.

This chain links TRBV23-1 with TRBJ2-1; TCRdb's D call of TRBD1 is untestable without DNA. TRBV23-1 is an ORF, and what it does is uncertain. The CDR3 spans 15 residues. The CDR3 region is CASSRQTGEWDEQFF.

J is TRBJ2-5 and V is TRBV28; TCRdb picks TRBD1, but there is no DNA to check that call. Germline CDR1 reads MDHEN; CDR2 reads SYDVKM. The CDR3 spans 12 residues. The CDR3 region is CASSRGLETQYF.

The chain links TRBV9 to TRBJ2-7. From germline, CDR1 is SGDLS and CDR2 YYNGEE. The CDR3 is made up of 13 amino acids. The CDR3 sequence is CASSAQDGYEQYF.

The chain has TRBV7-6 and TRBJ2-7; the TCRdb call, TRBD1, lacks DNA for checking. Germline loops: CDR1 SGHVS, CDR2 FNYEAQ. The CDR3 contains 14 residues. The CDR3 protein is CASSPRDGSYEQYF.